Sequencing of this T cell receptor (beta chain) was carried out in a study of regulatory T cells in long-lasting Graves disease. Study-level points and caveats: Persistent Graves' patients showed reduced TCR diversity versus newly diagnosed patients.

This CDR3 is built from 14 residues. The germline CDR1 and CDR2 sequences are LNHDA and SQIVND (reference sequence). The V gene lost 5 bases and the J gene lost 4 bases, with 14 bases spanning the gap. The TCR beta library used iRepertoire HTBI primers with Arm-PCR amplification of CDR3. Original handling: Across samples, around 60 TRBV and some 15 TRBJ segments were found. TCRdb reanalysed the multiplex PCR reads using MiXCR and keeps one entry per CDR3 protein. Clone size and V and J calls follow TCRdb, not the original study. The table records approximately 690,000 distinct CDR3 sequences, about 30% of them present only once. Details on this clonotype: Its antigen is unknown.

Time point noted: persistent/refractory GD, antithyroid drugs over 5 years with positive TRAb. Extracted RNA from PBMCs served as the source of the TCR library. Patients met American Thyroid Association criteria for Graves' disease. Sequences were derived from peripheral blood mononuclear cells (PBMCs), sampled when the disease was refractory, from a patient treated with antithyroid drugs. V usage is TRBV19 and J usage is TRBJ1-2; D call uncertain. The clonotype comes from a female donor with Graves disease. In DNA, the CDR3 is TGTGCCAGTAGTCCCCACGAGAGGCGCTATGGCTACACCTTC. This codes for CASSPHERRYGYTF. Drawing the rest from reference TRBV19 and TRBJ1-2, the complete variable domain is DGGITQSPKYLFRKEGQNVTLSCEQNLNHDAMYWYRQDPGQGLRLIYYSQIVNDFQKGDIAEGYSVSREKKESFPLTVTSAQKNPTAFYLCASSPHERRYGYTFGSGTRLTVV.